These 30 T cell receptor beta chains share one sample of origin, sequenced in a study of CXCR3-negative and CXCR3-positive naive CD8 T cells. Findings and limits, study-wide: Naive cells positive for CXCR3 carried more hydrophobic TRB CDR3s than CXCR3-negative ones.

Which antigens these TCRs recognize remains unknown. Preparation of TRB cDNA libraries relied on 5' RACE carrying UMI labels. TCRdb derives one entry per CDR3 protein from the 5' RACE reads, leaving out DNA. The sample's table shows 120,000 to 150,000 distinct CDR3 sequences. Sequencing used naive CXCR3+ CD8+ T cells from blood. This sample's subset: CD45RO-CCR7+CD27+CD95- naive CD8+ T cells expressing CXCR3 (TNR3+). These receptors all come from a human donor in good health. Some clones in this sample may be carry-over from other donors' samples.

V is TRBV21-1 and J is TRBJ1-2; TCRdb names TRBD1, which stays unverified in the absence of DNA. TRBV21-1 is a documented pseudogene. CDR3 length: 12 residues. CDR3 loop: CASSRGQYGYTF.

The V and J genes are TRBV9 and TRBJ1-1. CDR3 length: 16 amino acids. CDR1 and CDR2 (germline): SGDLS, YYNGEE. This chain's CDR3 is CASSGPPRQMNTEAFF.

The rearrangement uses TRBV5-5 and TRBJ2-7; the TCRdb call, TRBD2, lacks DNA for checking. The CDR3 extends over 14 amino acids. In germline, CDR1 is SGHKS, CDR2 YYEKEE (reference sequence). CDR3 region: CASGRTSGMLEQYF.

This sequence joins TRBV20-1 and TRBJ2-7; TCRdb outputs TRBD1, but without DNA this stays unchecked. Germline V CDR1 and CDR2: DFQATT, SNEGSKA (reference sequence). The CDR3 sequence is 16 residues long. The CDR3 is CSARDLQGAISYEQYF.

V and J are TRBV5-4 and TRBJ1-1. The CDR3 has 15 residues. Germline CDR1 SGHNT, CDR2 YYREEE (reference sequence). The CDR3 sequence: CASSLDMARNTEAFF.

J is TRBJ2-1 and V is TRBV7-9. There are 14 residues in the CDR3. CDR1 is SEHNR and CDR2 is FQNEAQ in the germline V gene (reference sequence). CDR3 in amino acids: CASSLAGEPDEQFF.

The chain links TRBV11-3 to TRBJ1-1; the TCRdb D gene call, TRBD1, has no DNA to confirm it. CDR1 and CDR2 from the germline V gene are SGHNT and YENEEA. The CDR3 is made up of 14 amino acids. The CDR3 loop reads CASSSRDKNTEAFF.

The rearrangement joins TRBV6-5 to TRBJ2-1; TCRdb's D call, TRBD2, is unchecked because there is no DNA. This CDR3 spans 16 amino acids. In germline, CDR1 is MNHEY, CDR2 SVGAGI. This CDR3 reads CASSYSFAGGLNEQFF.

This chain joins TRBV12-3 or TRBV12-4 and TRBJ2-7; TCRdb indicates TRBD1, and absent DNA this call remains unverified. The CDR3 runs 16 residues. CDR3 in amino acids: CASRAPKGQGASEQYF.

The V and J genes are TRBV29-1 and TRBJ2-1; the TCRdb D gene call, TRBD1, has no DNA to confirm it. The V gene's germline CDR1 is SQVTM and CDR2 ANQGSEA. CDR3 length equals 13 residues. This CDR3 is CSVPSPGLGEQFF.

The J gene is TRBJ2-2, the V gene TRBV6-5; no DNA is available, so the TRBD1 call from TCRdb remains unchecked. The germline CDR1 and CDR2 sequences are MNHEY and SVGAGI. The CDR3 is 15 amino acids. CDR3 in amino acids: CASTTTTYPSGELFF.

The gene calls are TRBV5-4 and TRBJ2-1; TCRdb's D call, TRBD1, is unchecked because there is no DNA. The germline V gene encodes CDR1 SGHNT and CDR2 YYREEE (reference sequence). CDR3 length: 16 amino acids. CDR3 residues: CASTSGTGGSYNEQFF.

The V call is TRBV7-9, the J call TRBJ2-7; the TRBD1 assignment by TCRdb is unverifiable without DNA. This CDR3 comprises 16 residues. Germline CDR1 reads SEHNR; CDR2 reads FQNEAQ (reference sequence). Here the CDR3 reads CASSSPRTGGTYEQYF. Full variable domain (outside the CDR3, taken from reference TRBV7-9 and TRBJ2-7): DTGVSQNPRHKITKRGQNVTFRCDPISEHNRLYWYRQTLGQGPEFLTYFQNEAQLEKSRLLSDRFSAERPKGSFSTLEIQRTEQGDSAMYLCASSSPRTGGTYEQYFGPGTRLTVT.

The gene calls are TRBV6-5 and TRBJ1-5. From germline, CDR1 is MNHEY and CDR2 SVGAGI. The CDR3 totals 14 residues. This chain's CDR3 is CASSHSNGYQPQHF.

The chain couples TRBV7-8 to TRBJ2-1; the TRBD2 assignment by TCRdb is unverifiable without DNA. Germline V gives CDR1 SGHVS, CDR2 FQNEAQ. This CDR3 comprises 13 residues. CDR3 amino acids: CASSPGPLDEQFF.

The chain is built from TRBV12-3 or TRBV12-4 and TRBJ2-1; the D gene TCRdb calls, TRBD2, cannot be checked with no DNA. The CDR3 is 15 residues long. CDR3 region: CASSRTAGSYNEQFF.

CDR3 sequence reads: CASSQEPTGTYEQYF. The gene calls are TRBV3-1 and TRBJ2-7; the D call from TCRdb, TRBD1, cannot be confirmed without DNA. This CDR3 has 15 amino acids. The V gene's germline CDR1 is LGHDT and CDR2 YNNKEL (reference sequence).

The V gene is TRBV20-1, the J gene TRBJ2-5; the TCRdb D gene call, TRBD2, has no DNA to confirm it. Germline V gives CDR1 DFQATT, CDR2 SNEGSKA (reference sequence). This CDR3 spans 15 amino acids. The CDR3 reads CSAREGSGKGETQYF.

This CDR3 reads CASSILAGETQYF. The chain employs TRBV12-3 or TRBV12-4 and TRBJ2-5; TCRdb names TRBD2, which stays unverified in the absence of DNA. This CDR3 contains 13 residues.

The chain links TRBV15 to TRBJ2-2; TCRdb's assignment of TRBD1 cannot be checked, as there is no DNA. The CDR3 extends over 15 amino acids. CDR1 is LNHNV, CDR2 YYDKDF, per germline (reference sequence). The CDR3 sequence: CATSNNRENTGELFF.

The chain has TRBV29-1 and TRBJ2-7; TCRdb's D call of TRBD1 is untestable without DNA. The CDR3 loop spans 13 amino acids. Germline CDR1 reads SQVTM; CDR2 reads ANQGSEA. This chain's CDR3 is CSVRPAAPYEQYF.

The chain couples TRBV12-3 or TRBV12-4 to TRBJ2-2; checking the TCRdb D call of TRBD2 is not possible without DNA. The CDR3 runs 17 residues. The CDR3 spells CASSLLDRGLKPGELFF.

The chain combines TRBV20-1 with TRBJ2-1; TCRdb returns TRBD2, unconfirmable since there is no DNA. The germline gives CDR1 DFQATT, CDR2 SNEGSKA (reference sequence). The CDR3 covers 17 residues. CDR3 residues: CSASRTPRGLRYNEQFF.

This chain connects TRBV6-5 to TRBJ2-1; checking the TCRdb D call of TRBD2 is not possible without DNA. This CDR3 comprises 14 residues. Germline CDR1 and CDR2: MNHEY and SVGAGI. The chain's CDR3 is CASSYGGEYNEQFF.

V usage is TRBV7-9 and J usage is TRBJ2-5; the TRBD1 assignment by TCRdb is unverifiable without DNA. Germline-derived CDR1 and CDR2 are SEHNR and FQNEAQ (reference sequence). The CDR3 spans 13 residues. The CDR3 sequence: CASSFRQQETQYF.

CDR3 sequence reads: CASSQDPGVSPETQYF. The chain joins TRBV4-3 to TRBJ2-5; TCRdb reports TRBD1, a call that lacks DNA to check it against. Germline assignment: CDR1 LGHNA and CDR2 YSLEER. CDR3 length: 16 amino acids.

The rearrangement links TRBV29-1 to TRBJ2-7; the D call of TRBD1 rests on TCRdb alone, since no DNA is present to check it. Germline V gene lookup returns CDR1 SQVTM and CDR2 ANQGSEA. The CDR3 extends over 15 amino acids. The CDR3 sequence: CSVDGLRQGAYEQYF.

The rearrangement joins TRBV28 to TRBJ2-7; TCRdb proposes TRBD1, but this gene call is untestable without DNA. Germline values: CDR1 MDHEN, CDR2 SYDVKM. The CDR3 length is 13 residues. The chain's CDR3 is CASSFQSRYEQYF.

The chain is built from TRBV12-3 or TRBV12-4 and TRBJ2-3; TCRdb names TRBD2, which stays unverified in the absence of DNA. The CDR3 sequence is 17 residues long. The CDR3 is CASSWGLAGSGTDTQYF.

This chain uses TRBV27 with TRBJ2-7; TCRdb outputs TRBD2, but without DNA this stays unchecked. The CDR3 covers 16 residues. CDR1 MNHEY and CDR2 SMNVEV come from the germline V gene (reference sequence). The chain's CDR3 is CASRSKEDYRGEEQYF.